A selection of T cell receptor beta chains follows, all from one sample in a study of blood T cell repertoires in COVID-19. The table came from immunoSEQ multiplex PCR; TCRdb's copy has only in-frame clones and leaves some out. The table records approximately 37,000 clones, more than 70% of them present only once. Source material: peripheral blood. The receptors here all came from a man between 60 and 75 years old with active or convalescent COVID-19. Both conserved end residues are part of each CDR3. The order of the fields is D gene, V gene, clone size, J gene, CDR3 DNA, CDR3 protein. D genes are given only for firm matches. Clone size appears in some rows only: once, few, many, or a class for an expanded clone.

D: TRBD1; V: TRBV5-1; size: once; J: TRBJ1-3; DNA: TGCGCCAGCAGCTTGGCAGGGGGCTCAGGAAACACCATATATTTT; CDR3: CASSLAGGSGNTIYF
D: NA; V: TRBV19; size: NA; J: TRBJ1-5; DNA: TGTGCCAGTAGTCCGAACTACGCTCAGCCCCAGCATTTT; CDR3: CASSPNYAQPQHF
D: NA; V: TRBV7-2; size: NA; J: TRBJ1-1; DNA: TGTGCCAGCAGCTTAGCAACAGGGCTGGGCACTGAAGCTTTCTTT; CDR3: CASSLATGLGTEAFF
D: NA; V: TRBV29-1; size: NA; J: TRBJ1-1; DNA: TGCAGCGCTAAAGCGGGGAACACTGAAGCTTTCTTT; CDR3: CSAKAGNTEAFF
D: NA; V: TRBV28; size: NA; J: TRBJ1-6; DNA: TGTGCCAGCAGTTTAATGGGGCATAACTCCTATAATTCACCCCTCCACTTT; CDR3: CASSLMGHNSYNSPLHF
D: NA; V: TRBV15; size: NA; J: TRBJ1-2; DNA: TGTGCCACCAGCAGAGATACGAGGAACTATGGCTACACCTTC; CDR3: CATSRDTRNYGYTF
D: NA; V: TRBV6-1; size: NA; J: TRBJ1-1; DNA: TGTGCCAGCAGTGAAGTTCCGGGACACCAATTT; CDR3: CASSEVPGHQF
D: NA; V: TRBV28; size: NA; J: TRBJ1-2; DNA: TGTGCCAGCAGAGTCTTTCTGGGGGGACCCTCAAGTGGTTATGGCTACACCTTC; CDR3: CASRVFLGGPSSGYGYTF
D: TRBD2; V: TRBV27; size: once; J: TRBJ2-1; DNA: TGTGCCAGCAGTGAATATAGCGGGGCTTACAATGAGCAGTTCTTC; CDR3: CASSEYSGAYNEQFF
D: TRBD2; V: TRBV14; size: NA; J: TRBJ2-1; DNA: TGTGCCAGCAGCCAAGTTGTGGGTATAGCGGGGGGGAGATACAATGAGCAGTTCTTC; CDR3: CASSQVVGIAGGRYNEQFF
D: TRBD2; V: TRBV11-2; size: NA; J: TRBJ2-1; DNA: TGTGCCAGCAGCTTGGAACTAGCGAACAATGAGCAGTTCTTC; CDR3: CASSLELANNEQFF
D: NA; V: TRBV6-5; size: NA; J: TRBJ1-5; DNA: TGTGCCAGCAGACTACAGGGACATAGCAATCAGCCCCAGCATTTT; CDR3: CASRLQGHSNQPQHF
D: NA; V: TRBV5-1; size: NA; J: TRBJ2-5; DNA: TGCGCCAGCAGCTTGTCCGGGATGGCCGAGACCCAGTACTTC; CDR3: CASSLSGMAETQYF
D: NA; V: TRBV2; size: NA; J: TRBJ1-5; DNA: TGTGCCAGCAGTGTCCCAGGGCGCAATCAGCCCCAGCATTTT; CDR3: CASSVPGRNQPQHF